These 8 T cell receptor beta chains came from one sample sequenced in a study of blood T cell repertoires in COVID-19. Libraries were prepared by immunoSEQ multiplex PCR; TCRdb keeps only in-frame clonotypes and omits some of them. The repertoire consists of around 97,000 clones, with 84% occurring once and the leading ten covering roughly 13%. Sample: peripheral blood. These receptors all come from a human donor in a cohort sampled during active or convalescent COVID-19.

V and J are TRBV6-1 and TRBJ1-3, with D perhaps TRBD1 (5 bases). From germline, CDR1 is MNHNS and CDR2 SASEGT. The CDR3 consists of 15 residues. V was clipped by 1 base and J by 8 bases, with 15 bases between them. CDR3 coding DNA: TGTGCCAGCAGTGAAGTCCCAGGGAAGGTAGACACCATATATTTT. Amino acids: CASSEVPGKVDTIYF.

The chain couples TRBV18 to TRBJ1-2; the D gene is possibly TRBD1 (5 bases). Per germline, CDR1 KGHSH and CDR2 LQKENI. The V and J ends lost 6 bases and 5 bases respectively, with 16 bases between them. This CDR3 spans 14 amino acids. In DNA, the CDR3 is TGTGCCAGCTCGGCCCCGGGAGGGGATTATGGCTACACCTTC. Protein product: CASSAPGGDYGYTF.

The chain uses TRBV21-1 and TRBJ1-5; TRBD1 reflects the table's D call only, with no check against the DNA. TRBV21-1 is designated a pseudogene. CDR3 length equals 15 residues. For the CDR3, the DNA is TGTGCCAGCAGCATGAACAAGACAGTCAATCAGCCCCAGCATTTT. This translates into CASSMNKTVNQPQHF.

The chain links TRBV7-9 to TRBJ2-1, with 7 nucleotides matching TRBD1. The ends lost 4 bases at V and 5 bases at J; junction bases unmatched: 8. This CDR3 contains 15 residues. CDR1 and CDR2 from the germline V gene are SEHNR and FQNEAQ (reference sequence). DNA of the CDR3: TGTGCCAGCAGCTCCTGGGGACAGCCCAACAATGAGCAGTTCTTC. Its translation is CASSSWGQPNNEQFF.

J is TRBJ1-2 and V is TRBV19; TRBD1 might be the D (6 bases). The germline V and J ends were trimmed by 8 bases and 7 bases, with 20 bases remaining between them. This CDR3 has 14 amino acids. The germline V gene encodes CDR1 LNHDA and CDR2 SQIVND (reference sequence). CDR3 in amino acids: CASGKGGAGFGYTF. CDR3 in DNA: TGTGCCAGTGGAAAAGGGGGTGCCGGGTTTGGCTACACCTTC.

The sample holds a few counts of this clone. V and J are TRBV11-3 and TRBJ2-1; the D gene is possibly TRBD1 (6 bases). The CDR3 sequence is 16 residues long. Looked up from germline, CDR1 is SGHNT and CDR2 is YENEEA. Between the trimmed V and J ends, which lost 1 base and 2 bases, there was a span of 12 bases. The CDR3 protein is CASSLVGGGPYNEQFF. CDR3 DNA: TGTGCCAGCAGCTTAGTAGGTGGGGGCCCCTACAATGAGCAGTTCTTC.

The chain couples TRBV6-5 to TRBJ1-1, with TRBD1 identical over 8 bases. CDR1 and CDR2 from the germline V gene are MNHEY and SVGAGI. V shed 10 bases and J 4 bases; nucleotides not matched to a gene: 14. CDR3 size: 15 residues. CDR3 DNA sequence: TGTGCCACCCAGAAAACGCTTACAGGGGGCACTGAAGCTTTCTTT. Its translation: CATQKTLTGGTEAFF.

The chain joins TRBV3-1 (or the pseudogene TRBV3-2) to TRBJ1-2; tentatively, D is TRBD1 (5 bases). The CDR3 runs to 15 residues. CDR1 LGHDT and CDR2 YNNKEL come from the germline V gene (reference sequence). V shed 4 bases and J shed 7 bases, with 19 bases lying between them. The CDR3 DNA reads as TGTGCCAGCAGCCTAAGGGGAATAACTATGGGTGGCTACACCTTC. This gives the protein CASSLRGITMGGYTF.